This TCR beta chain stems from a study of tumor and adjacent non-tumor tissue in lung cancer (dated 2018 in TCRdb). For the study in its entirety: By cancer type, the cohort comprised 12 adenocarcinoma patients, 2 squamous cell carcinoma patients and 1 small cell lung cancer patient. Among the 15 or so patients, ages ranged from about 31 to 85 years, approximately 10 were men and 5 were women, and disease was TNM stage I to III. Sequencing produced about 130 million productive TCRbeta reads in total, an average of about 4.2 million reads per sample. Using bulk TCRbeta repertoires from 15 lung cancer patients, the study set lung tumor tissue side by side with matched distant non-tumor lung tissue. For each patient, one tumor sample and one normal lung sample were taken, giving under 35 paired specimens that underwent TCRbeta CDR3 sequencing.

To note about this clonotype: The target of this receptor is not known. The junction departs from germline at one end; a sequencing error may be responsible.

The full study reports these points: The top 100 clones accounted for a significantly larger cumulative portion of the repertoire in normal lung than in tumor tissue. TCR diversity (inverse Simpson) was significantly higher in tumor than in normal lung tissue (approximately 400 vs 170, P = 0.0075, Mann-Whitney U test). Peripheral blood was not sequenced, so blood TCRbeta repertoires in these lung cancer patients were not examined. Only roughly 16 patients were in the cohort, and the authors stated that larger samples and more detailed clinical data are needed. Neither the sequencing platform nor unique molecular identifiers are mentioned in the methods. TCR diversity was significantly higher in younger patients, and greater tumor TCR diversity was associated with shorter overall survival and shorter disease-free survival.

Bulk unsorted tissue served as the source for RNA extraction, and RNA quality was assessed using a NanoDrop ND-1000 and an Agilent 2100. The donors were newly diagnosed lung cancer patients admitted for thoracic surgery in China from August to November 2014 who had not received prior chemotherapy. Patients who had received previous radiotherapy or chemotherapy, or who had another concurrent cancer, were excluded from the study. Pieces of surgical tissue measuring roughly 1-2 cm3 were kept in RNAlater solution and stored at -80 degrees C until use. Library preparation was by multiplex PCR. For sequencing, an Illumina HiSeq 2500 was employed. TCRbeta libraries were constructed through three rounds of nested PCR with primers (Table S4) according to protocols adapted from ARM-PCR. PCR products of 200-500 bp were gel-excised and purified with the QIAquick gel extraction kit before sequencing. From the authors' description of their analysis: Trimmomatic was used to clean the reads, FLASH was used to merge the reads into complete CDR3 sequences, and MiTCR was used to assign the reads to V(D)J germline segments. Clonal diversity was calculated as the inverse Simpson's index using VDJtools. Productive reads were defined as in-frame sequences without a premature stop codon. Starting from the raw public reads, TCRdb applied fastp trimming at Q25, assembled clones with MiXCR and retained in-frame beta chains. Merged by CDR3 protein, the rows form single entries marked with the most common genes and DNA. The V and J calls were determined by TCRdb, not by the authors. In this sample the table shows 60,000 to 95,000 distinct CDR3 sequences, more than 60% of which occur a single time. The ten largest clones capture over 9.5% of the sample.

Taken from cysteine to phenylalanine, the CDR3 has 16 residues. The CDR3 DNA has 48 bases and is translated from base 1. The sequenced sample consisted of lung tumor tissue. The sequence was obtained from a woman in her fifties or sixties with non-small cell lung cancer. Recombination joined TRBV12-3 or TRBV12-4 with TRBJ2-2, with 7 bases matching TRBD2. The nucleotides read TGTGCCAGCAGGGCGGCAATGGGACTATACGCCGGGGAGTTGTTTTTT. Its protein is CASRAAMGLYAGELFF.